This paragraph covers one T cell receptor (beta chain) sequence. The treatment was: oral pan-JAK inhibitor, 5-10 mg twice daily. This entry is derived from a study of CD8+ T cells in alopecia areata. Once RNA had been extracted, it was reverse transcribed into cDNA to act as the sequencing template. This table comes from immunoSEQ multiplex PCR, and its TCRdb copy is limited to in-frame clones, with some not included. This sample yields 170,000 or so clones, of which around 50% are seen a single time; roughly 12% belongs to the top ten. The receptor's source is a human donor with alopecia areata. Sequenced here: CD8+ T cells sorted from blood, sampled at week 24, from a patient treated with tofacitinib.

CDR3: CASSQGTVATYNSPLHF. The CDR3 nucleotides are TGTGCCAGCAGCCAAGGGACAGTGGCCACCTATAATTCACCCCTCCACTTT. The V call is TRBV4-2, the J call TRBJ1-6; D is perhaps TRBD1 (6 bases). CDR1 is LGHNA, CDR2 YNFKEQ, per germline. The V end was cut by 1 base, the J end by 2 bases, with 12 bases between. This CDR3 is built from 17 residues.